The rows below give T cell receptor beta chains drawn from one sample of a study of cytomegalovirus exposure and HLA in healthy donors. Measured with immunoSEQ multiplex PCR; TCRdb has only the in-frame clones, and not every one. The profile shows 150,000 or so clones, approximately 72% of them singletons. Source material: PBMCs. Source of these receptors: a human donor in good health. Each CDR3 is given with its conserved first and last residue. The D gene is left open where the match is weak. Clone size is not always given. Where it is, it says once, few, many or a class for expanded clones.

D gene: TRBD1; clone size: NA; V gene: TRBV19; CDR3 protein: CASSLTGGRQPQHF
D gene: NA; clone size: NA; V gene: TRBV7-7; CDR3 protein: CASSHRSNQPQHF
D gene: TRBD2; clone size: NA; V gene: TRBV9; CDR3 protein: CASSPWTSGGALGEQYF
D gene: TRBD2; clone size: NA; V gene: TRBV4-2; CDR3 protein: CASSQEASGEVDTRYF
D gene: NA; clone size: few; V gene: TRBV6-5; CDR3 protein: CASSYSGQLAYEQYF
D gene: TRBD1; clone size: NA; V gene: TRBV19; CDR3 protein: CASQDRGVNGYTF
D gene: TRBD1; clone size: NA; V gene: TRBV5-6; CDR3 protein: CASSLRTGTSTDTQYF
D gene: TRBD2; clone size: few; V gene: TRBV19; CDR3 protein: CASSIRWGRGETQYF
D gene: TRBD1; clone size: NA; V gene: TRBV7-3; CDR3 protein: CASSLRGTGSMNTEAFF
D gene: NA; clone size: NA; V gene: TRBV6-5; CDR3 protein: CASSYSGGTEAFF
D gene: TRBD2; clone size: NA; V gene: TRBV19; CDR3 protein: CASSKGLADFYEQYF
D gene: NA; clone size: NA; V gene: TRBV2; CDR3 protein: CASSADSSNSPLHF
D gene: NA; clone size: few; V gene: TRBV7-9; CDR3 protein: CASRGQLSAEAFF
D gene: NA; clone size: NA; V gene: TRBV29-1; CDR3 protein: CSVGAEGAGETQYF
D gene: NA; clone size: NA; V gene: TRBV19; CDR3 protein: CASSRLLTRESEQFF
D gene: TRBD1; clone size: once; V gene: TRBV30; CDR3 protein: CAWRVTGANEQYF
D gene: NA; clone size: NA; V gene: TRBV7-8; CDR3 protein: CASSLERGGGYTF
D gene: TRBD1; clone size: NA; V gene: TRBV4-3; CDR3 protein: CASSQAAGTGGTEAFF
D gene: TRBD1; clone size: NA; V gene: TRBV5-1; CDR3 protein: CASSLTGGSGANVLTF
D gene: TRBD1; clone size: NA; V gene: TRBV7-9; CDR3 protein: CASSLGGTGETQYF
D gene: TRBD1; clone size: NA; V gene: TRBV7-8; CDR3 protein: CASSRGTVITDTQYF
D gene: NA; clone size: NA; V gene: TRBV30; CDR3 protein: CAWAGAYNEQFF
D gene: TRBD1; clone size: once; V gene: TRBV4-3; CDR3 protein: CASSQSLRDRTYEQYF
D gene: TRBD1; clone size: few; V gene: TRBV4-2; CDR3 protein: CASSHTGGGYGYTF
D gene: TRBD2; clone size: NA; V gene: TRBV7-8; CDR3 protein: CASSRGLAEYNEQFF
D gene: NA; clone size: once; V gene: TRBV2; CDR3 protein: CASSPGSATAGELFF
D gene: NA; clone size: medium-sized; V gene: TRBV5-1; CDR3 protein: CASKDSQPQHF
D gene: NA; clone size: few; V gene: TRBV2; CDR3 protein: CASSEETRGFGQYF
D gene: NA; clone size: once; V gene: TRBV19; CDR3 protein: CASSKSGSGTEAFF
D gene: TRBD2; clone size: few; V gene: TRBV7-2; CDR3 protein: CASSLGGGKSGEQFF
D gene: TRBD2; clone size: few; V gene: TRBV11-2; CDR3 protein: CASSVKGLAHNEQFF
D gene: TRBD1; clone size: NA; V gene: TRBV6-1; CDR3 protein: CASSEGGTGGTDTQYF
D gene: TRBD2; clone size: NA; V gene: TRBV11-2; CDR3 protein: CASSPLWGGGGAQETQYF
D gene: TRBD2; clone size: NA; V gene: TRBV18; CDR3 protein: CASSPQGGVGYNEQFF
D gene: NA; clone size: NA; V gene: TRBV9; CDR3 protein: CASSVRQGIKETQYF
D gene: NA; clone size: few; V gene: TRBV6-5; CDR3 protein: CASSPPGAITDTQYF
D gene: NA; clone size: few; V gene: TRBV19; CDR3 protein: CASSRTVNYGYTF
D gene: NA; clone size: NA; V gene: TRBV6-5; CDR3 protein: CASSRDSRYQPQHF
D gene: TRBD2; clone size: NA; V gene: TRBV2; CDR3 protein: CASSVTSGGPAVVHEQYF